This T cell receptor beta chain was retrieved from a study of Graves' ophthalmopathy and Graves' hyperthyroidism. This clonotype was seen at least ten times. Its antigen is undetermined. General study results and limits: Detected in blood as well were most expanded thyroid clonotypes with frequency above 0.001.

The germline V gene has CDR1 SNHLY and CDR2 FYNNEI. The CDR3 is 14 residues long. The junction had 4 bases not matched to a gene; V was cut back by 1 base and J by 6 bases. TCR beta CDR3 regions were amplified from RNA transcripts. HTBI-primed RT-PCR formed the first round, and a multiplex PCR formed the second. MiXCR, run by TCRdb on the multiplex PCR reads, gives a single entry per CDR3 protein. The table records roughly 300,000 distinct CDR3 sequences, roughly 15% of them present only once. The source material was peripheral blood. The sequence was collected from an adult man with Graves' ophthalmopathy. The chain joins TRBV2 to TRBJ1-2; 8 bases match TRBD1. The CDR3 DNA reads TGTGCCAGCAGTGAAGACAGGGGGAGGGATGGCTACACCTTC. It yields the protein CASSEDRGRDGYTF.